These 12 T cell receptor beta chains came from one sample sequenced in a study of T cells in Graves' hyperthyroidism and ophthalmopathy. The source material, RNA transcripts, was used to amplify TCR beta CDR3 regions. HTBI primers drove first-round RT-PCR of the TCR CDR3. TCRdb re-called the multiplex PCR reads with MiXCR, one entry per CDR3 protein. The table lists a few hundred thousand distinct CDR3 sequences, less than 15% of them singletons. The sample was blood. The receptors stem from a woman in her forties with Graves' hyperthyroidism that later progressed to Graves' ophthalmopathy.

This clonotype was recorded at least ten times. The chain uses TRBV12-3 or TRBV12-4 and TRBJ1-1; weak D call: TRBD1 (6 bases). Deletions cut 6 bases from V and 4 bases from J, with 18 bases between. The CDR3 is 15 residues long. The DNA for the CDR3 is TGTGCCAGCAGCAGTACGGGACAACGAAGCACTGAAGCTTTCTTT. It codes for CASSSTGQRSTEAFF.

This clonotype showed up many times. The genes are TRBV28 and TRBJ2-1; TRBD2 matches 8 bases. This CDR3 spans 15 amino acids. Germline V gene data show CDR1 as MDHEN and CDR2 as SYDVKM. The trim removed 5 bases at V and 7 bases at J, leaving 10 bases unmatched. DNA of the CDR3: TGTGCCAGCAGTACCCTTCCGGGAGGGCCAAATGAGCAGTTCTTC. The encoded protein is CASSTLPGGPNEQFF.

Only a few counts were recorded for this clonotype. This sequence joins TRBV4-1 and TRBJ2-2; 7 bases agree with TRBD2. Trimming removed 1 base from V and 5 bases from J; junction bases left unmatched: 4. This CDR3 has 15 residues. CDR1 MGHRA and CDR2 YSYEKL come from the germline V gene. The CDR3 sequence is CASSQGPAGTGELFF. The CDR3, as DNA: TGCGCCAGCAGCCAAGGCCCAGCGGGAACCGGGGAGCTGTTTTTT.

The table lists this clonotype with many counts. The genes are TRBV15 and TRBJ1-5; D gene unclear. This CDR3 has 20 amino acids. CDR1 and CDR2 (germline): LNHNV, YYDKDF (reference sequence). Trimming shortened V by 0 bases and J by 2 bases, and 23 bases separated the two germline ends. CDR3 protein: CATSRDLPKSGRLGNQPQHF. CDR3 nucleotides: TGTGCCACCAGCAGAGACCTCCCAAAATCAGGACGGCTAGGCAATCAGCCCCAGCATTTT.

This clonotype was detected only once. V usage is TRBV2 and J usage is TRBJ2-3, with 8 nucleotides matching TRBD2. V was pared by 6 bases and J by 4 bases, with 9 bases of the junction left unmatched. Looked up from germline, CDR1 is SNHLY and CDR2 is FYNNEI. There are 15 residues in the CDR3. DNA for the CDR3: TGTGCCAGCAGGAAGCGGGAGACTAGGGCAGATACGCAGTATTTT. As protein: CASRKRETRADTQYF. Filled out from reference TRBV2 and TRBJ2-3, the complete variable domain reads EPEVTQTPSHQVTQMGQEVILRCVPISNHLYFYWYRQILGQKVEFLVSFYNNEISEKSEIFDDQFSVERPDGSNFTLKIRSTKLEDSAMYFCASRKRETRADTQYFGPGTRLTVL.

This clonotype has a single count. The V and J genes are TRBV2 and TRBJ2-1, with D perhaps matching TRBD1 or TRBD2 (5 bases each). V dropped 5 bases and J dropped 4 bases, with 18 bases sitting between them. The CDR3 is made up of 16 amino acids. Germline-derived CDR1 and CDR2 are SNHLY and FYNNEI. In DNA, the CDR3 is TGTGCCAGCAGTTTTGGCCCGGGACGGACTTACAATGAGCAGTTCTTC. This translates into CASSFGPGRTYNEQFF.

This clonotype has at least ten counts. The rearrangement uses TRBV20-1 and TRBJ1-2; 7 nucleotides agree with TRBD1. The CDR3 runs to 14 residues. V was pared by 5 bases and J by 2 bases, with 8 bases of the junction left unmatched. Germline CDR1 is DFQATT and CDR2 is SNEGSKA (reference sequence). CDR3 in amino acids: CSAPRNRGNYGYTF. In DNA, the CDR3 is TGCAGTGCTCCCAGAAACAGGGGAAACTATGGCTACACCTTC.

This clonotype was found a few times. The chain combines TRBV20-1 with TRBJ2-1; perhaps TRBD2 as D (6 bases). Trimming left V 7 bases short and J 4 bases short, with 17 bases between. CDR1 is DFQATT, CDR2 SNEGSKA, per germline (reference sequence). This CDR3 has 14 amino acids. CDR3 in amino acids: CSEVVAGRYNEQFF. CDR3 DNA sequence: TGCAGTGAGGTGGTGGCGGGAAGATACAATGAGCAGTTCTTC.

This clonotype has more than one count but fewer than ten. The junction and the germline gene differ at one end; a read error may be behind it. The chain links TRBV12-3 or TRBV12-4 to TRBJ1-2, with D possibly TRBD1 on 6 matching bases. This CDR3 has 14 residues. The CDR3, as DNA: TGTGACAGCAGTTTGTGGGACACAAACTATGGCTACACCTTC. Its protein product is CDSSLWDTNYGYTF.

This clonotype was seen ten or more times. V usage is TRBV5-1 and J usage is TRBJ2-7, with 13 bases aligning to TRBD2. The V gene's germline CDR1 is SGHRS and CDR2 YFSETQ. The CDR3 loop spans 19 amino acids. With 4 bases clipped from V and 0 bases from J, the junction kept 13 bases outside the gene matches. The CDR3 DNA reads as TGCGCCAGCAGCCTCACTTTCGCGGGACTAGCGGGATCCTCCTACGAGCAGTACTTC. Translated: CASSLTFAGLAGSSYEQYF.

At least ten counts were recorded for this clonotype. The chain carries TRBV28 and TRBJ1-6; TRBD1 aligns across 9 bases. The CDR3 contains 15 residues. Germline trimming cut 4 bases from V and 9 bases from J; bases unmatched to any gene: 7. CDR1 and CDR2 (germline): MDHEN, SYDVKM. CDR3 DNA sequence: TGTGCCAGCAGTTCCCAGGACAGGGGAGGTTCACCCCTCCACTTT. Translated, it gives CASSSQDRGGSPLHF.

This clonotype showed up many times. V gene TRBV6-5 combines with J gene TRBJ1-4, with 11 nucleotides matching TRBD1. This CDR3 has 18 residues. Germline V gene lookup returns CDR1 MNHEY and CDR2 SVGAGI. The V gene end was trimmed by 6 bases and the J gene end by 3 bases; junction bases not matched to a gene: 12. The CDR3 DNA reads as TGTGCCAGCAGGTCTGGACAGGGGGCGAAAGGATCTAATGAAAAACTGTTTTTT. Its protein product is CASRSGQGAKGSNEKLFF.